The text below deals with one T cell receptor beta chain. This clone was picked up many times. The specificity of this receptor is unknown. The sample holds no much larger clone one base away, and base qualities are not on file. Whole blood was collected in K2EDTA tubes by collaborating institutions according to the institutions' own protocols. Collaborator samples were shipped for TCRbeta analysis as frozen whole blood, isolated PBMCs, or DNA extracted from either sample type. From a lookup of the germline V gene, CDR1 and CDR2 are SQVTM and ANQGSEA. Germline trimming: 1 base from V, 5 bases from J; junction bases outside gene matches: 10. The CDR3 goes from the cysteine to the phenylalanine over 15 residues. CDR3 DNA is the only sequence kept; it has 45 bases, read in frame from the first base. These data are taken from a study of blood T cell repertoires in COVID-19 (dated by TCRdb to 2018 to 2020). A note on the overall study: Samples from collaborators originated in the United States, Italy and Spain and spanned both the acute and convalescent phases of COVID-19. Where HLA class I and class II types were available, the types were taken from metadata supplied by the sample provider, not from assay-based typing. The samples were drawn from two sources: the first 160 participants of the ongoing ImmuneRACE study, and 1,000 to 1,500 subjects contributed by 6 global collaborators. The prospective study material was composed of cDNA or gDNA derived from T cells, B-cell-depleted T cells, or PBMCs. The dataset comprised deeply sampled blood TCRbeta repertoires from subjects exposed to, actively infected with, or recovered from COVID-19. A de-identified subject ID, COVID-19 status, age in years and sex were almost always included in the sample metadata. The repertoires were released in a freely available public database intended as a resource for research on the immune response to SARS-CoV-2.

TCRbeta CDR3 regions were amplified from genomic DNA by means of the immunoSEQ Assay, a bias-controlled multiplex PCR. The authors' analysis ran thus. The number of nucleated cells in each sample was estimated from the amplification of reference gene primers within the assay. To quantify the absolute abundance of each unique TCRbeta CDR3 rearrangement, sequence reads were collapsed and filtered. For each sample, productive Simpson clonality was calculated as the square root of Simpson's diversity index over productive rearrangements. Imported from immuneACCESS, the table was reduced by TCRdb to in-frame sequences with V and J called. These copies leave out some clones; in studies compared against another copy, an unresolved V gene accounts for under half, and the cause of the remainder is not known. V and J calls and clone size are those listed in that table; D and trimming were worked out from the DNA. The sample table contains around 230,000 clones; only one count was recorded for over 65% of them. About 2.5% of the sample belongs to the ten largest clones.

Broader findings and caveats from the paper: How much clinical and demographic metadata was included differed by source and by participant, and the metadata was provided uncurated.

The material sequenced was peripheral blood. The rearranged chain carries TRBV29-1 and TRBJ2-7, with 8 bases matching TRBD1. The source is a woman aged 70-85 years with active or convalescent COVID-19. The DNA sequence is TGCAGCGTTGAAGTGCCGGGACAGGTGTTTGACGAGCAGTACTTC. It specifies CSVEVPGQVFDEQYF.